This T cell receptor (beta chain) was sequenced in a study of neoadjuvant anti-PD-1 for oral cavity cancer (dated by TCRdb to about 2021). For the wider study: Before undergoing curative-intent surgical resection, most patients got three to four biweekly nivolumab doses at 3 mg/kg. A roughly 30% response rate was observed in the parent correlative cohort, in which approximately 11 patients were included. A fourth nivolumab dose was given around day 43 to patients without progression, and definitive surgical resection was performed in those patients on days 50-56. Under RECIST 1.1, a patient counted as a responder if showing complete response, partial response or stable disease, and as a non-responder if showing progression.

A word on this clone: Its antigen target is currently unknown. Per-nucleotide qualities are absent, and no much larger clonotype sits a single base away.

The time point label of this sample denotes: before neoadjuvant nivolumab. None of the patients had received prior systemic or radiation treatment, and all were newly diagnosed with stage II-IVA oral cavity squamous cell carcinoma. The cohort was made up of patients with locally advanced, HPV-negative oral cavity squamous cell carcinoma. Peripheral blood mononuclear cells were analyzed directly and were not maintained or expanded in culture. Samples were obtained from a longitudinal correlative study of a single-arm phase II trial of neoadjuvant nivolumab in oral cavity squamous cell carcinoma. Genomic DNA-based TCRbeta sequencing was performed on subject-matched pre- and post-treatment PBMCs and tumors from three responders and three non-responders. Peripheral blood mononuclear cells were drawn once before nivolumab treatment and a second time after treatment, when surgery took place. The Maxwell RSC DNA from Cells kit was used to extract genomic DNA from PBMCs.

Beyond this particular receptor, the publication reports: The TCR analyses had only three patients in each response group, and the authors called for validation in larger cohorts. Higher pretreatment blood Treg/Th17 ratios correlated with both higher pretreatment blood TCRbeta clonality and lower post-treatment tumor TCRbeta clonality. After neoadjuvant nivolumab, non-responders showed significantly higher T cell clonality (Gini index) in PBMCs than responders did.

For deep sequencing, PBMC libraries mostly used about 490 ng of input genomic DNA, with six replicates for each sample. The immunoSEQ hsTCRbeta kit was used to prepare TCRbeta libraries according to the manufacturer's instructions. Sequencing of the completed libraries took place using an Illumina NovaSeq 6000 S4 flow cell after they had been pooled to 3 nM. Concerning the study's data processing: Raw data preprocessing and quality control were performed with the immunoSEQ Analyzer. The analysis was restricted to productive rearrangements, with each unique CDR3 amino acid sequence defining a clonotype. Repertoire clonality was estimated as the Gini-Simpson index, which was calculated using the R package tcR. Gini indices were compared with Student's t test, and associations with tumor size change were assessed by Pearson correlation. TCRdb limited this immuneACCESS table to in-frame rearrangements with V and J called. A share of clones is missing; checked studies link under half to unresolved V genes, and the rest is unexplained. The DNA was the basis for D and trimming; V, J and clone size are from that table. Counted in this sample were about 79,000 clones; over 70% of them appeared once. The ten largest clonotypes hold approximately 3% of the sample.

The clonotype comes from a person aged 35-79 years with oral cavity squamous cell carcinoma. Sequences were derived from PBMCs, sampled before nivolumab (anti-PD-1) treatment.

The bases are TGTGCCAGCAGTTACCGGGGGGGTAGCTACGAGCAGTACTTC. This is translated as CASSYRGGSYEQYF. The receptor chain draws on TRBV6-5 and TRBJ2-7; TRBD2 matches 8 bases in the middle. Trimming leaves V shorter by 2 bases and J shorter by 3 bases, with the junction holding 3 bases beyond the gene matches. CDR1 and CDR2 are read off the germline V gene as MNHEY and SVGAGI. The CDR3 sequence holds 14 residues, the cysteine and phenylalanine included. Only the CDR3 region is kept as DNA, spanning 42 bases read in frame from base 1.